This T cell receptor (beta chain) stems from a study of cytomegalovirus exposure and HLA in healthy donors. Every donor was a healthy person donating bone marrow. In germline, CDR1 is SGHAT, CDR2 FQDESV (reference sequence). The CDR3 consists of 16 residues. J lost 5 bases, V lost 5 bases, and 7 bases had no gene match. Study observations and caveats: In a later analysis, CMV-associated beta chains were mostly HLA-associated, it appeared. Reported performance of the classifier showed diagnosis of cytomegalovirus status with high specificity and sensitivity. CMV serostatus was the only immune exposure information that was available.

The primer mix had 60 Vbeta and 13 Jbeta primers. The repertoire was sequenced with immunoSEQ multiplex PCR; TCRdb's copy has only in-frame clones and lacks some. Among about 150,000 clones listed, 85% were seen once. On this clone: Its cognate antigen is unknown.

V usage is TRBV11-1 and J usage is TRBJ2-3, with 13 bases aligning to TRBD2. Input material: PBMCs. The receptor was isolated from a boy between 2 and 15 years old in good health and CMV-seronegative. This CDR3 reads CASSLWTSGREDTQYF. In DNA, the CDR3 is TGTGCCAGCAGCCTTTGGACTAGCGGGAGAGAAGATACGCAGTATTTT.